This T cell receptor beta chain was identified in a study of naive and memory T cell subsets (dated by TCRdb to about 2017). Regarding the complete study: According to the figure summarizing the samples, there were some ten blood donors, 7 tuberculin skin test biopsies and 3 saline control biopsies. PCR2 was typically run as a SYBR Green qPCR and stopped at a set threshold, although low-input samples could use end-point PCR of about 6 cycles instead. The paper as a whole reports these results and caveats: The RNA-based method was acknowledged to be potentially sensitive to changes in TCR transcripts with T cell activation and differentiation.

This clonotype was observed many times. Its recognized antigen is unknown. The sample holds no much larger clone one base away, and base qualities are not on file. Including cysteine and phenylalanine, the CDR3 has 12 amino acids. Only CDR3 DNA is held: 36 bases, read in frame from base 1. V drops 6 bases and J drops 6 bases, leaving 11 bases in between. The germline V gene encodes CDR1 SQVTM and CDR2 ANQGSEA. Library preparation used 5' RACE. Four rounds of PCR, run with the SP2 primer together with nested alpha and beta constant region primers, were used to amplify the ligated cDNA. TCR RNA was reverse transcribed with SuperScript IV using alpha and beta constant region primers for the blood and skin samples. An oligonucleotide carrying the Illumina SP2 primer and a UMI was ligated to the cDNA 3' end using T4 RNA ligase 1. To prevent hairpin formation, the 12-nucleotide UMI was made up of two random hexamers with an eight-base spacer between them. From the second PCR onward, the TCR alpha and beta chain libraries were handled separately, and dual indexing was used for multiplexing. After pooling, the indexed libraries were analyzed by capillary electrophoresis and sequenced on either an Illumina MiSeq or NextSeq. To boost base diversity and improve cluster recognition, PhiX DNA at about 4.5-8% was spiked into the libraries. The original methods were these. UMIs were extracted from read 2 by Demultiplexor and combined with the TCR sequence from read 1, and reads were split according to sample indices. V and J genes and V-J junctions were identified by Decombinator, which gave every TCR a five-part identifier that included V and J deletions. Collapsinator used UMIs to correct sequencing errors and PCR amplification heterogeneity, producing a UMI-based abundance for each TCR. CDR3Translator turned identifiers into nucleotide sequence, translated that sequence into amino acids, and pulled out CDR3 regions based on terminal motifs. After normalization to the amount of input RNA, the error-corrected alpha and beta TCR counts from blood and from skin were compared. TCRdb reran the public reads through fastp at Q25 and MiXCR, keeping productive beta chains. Rows matching on CDR3 protein sequence are summarized as one entry with the most common DNA and genes. The V and J calls and clone size are TCRdb's, not the authors'. This sample comprises 55,000 to 65,000 distinct CDR3 sequences, approximately 8.5% of them detected only once. Together, the top ten hold under 25% of the sample.

The study reported a robust and sensitive protocol to amplify, sequence and analyze TCRs, based on 3' ligation of a UMI-containing oligonucleotide to TCR cDNA. For whole blood analysis, under 3 ml of peripheral blood was collected from healthy adult volunteers into Tempus tubes, and RNA was extracted following the manufacturer's instructions. Before reverse transcription, total RNA that had not been cell sorted was treated with RQ1 DNase, with a target input of 1 to 1000 ng. Skin biopsy and whole blood libraries were made to test pipeline robustness in samples where T cells form a minority population.

The receptor was derived from a female donor in good health. The V and J segments used are TRBV29-1 and TRBJ2-2; the D gene is not confidently resolved. The CDR3 protein sequence reads: CSVYLRAGELFF. The DNA is as follows: TGCAGCGTATATCTAAGGGCCGGGGAGCTGTTTTTT.